Listed below are T cell receptor beta chains from one sample, sequenced in a study of blood T cell repertoires in COVID-19. Here immunoSEQ multiplex PCR was the method, and the copy in TCRdb shows in-frame clones only, minus some. This sample has approximately 59,000 clones, with around 85% found just once. Sequencing was performed on peripheral blood. The receptors here all came from a man aged 35-49 years with active COVID-19. CDR3s include the opening cysteine and the closing phenylalanine or tryptophan. Fields, in order: clone size, V gene, J gene, D gene, CDR3 DNA, CDR3 protein. The D gene is left open where the match is weak. Clone size appears in some rows only: once, few, many, or a class for an expanded clone.

>.|TRBV10-3|TRBJ2-1|TRBD2
TGTGCCATCAGTGGGGGACTAGCGGGAGGGTTGGCTGAGCAGTTCTTC
CAISGGLAGGLAEQFF
>.|TRBV18|TRBJ2-2|TRBD1
TGTGCCAGCTCACCGACTCCAGGGGGAATTGAGAACACCGGGGAGCTGTTTTTT
CASSPTPGGIENTGELFF
>once|TRBV7-9|TRBJ2-1|.
TGTGCCAGCACCCGTTCCCTACGAGAAAATGAGCAGTTCTTC
CASTRSLRENEQFF
>.|TRBV27|TRBJ1-6|.
TGTGCCAGCACCCTAAGGTGGATCGACAGACCTCTCCACTTT
CASTLRWIDRPLHF
>.|TRBV28|TRBJ1-2|TRBD1
TGTGCCAGCAGCTTTGGGACAGGGCGGCCGTATGGCTACACCTTC
CASSFGTGRPYGYTF
>.|TRBV6-5|TRBJ2-7|.
TGTGCCAGCAGTTACGGGGGGGGCGACTACGAGCAGTACTTC
CASSYGGGDYEQYF
>once|TRBV4-1|TRBJ2-7|.
TGCGCCAGCAGCCAAACTACCCTGCGTACCTACGAGCAGTACTTC
CASSQTTLRTYEQYF
>.|TRBV5-1|TRBJ2-7|.
TGCGCCAGCAGCTTGGAAAGAGGCCTCTACGAGCAGTACTTC
CASSLERGLYEQYF
>.|TRBV19|TRBJ1-1|.
TGTGCCAGTAGAGAGACTGGGAACACTGAAGCTTTCTTT
CASRETGNTEAFF
>.|TRBV30|TRBJ1-4|.
TGTGCCTGGAGTGTGGAGGGGGGGAAACGCAGGGAAAAACTGTTTTTT
CAWSVEGGKRREKLFF
>.|TRBV6-6|TRBJ1-2|.
TGTGCCAGCGGCACCCCGAACTATGGCTACACCTTC
CASGTPNYGYTF
>.|TRBV5-1|TRBJ1-1|.
TGCGCCAGCAGCTTGCCGGGACAAACGAACACTGAAGCTTTCTTT
CASSLPGQTNTEAFF
>.|TRBV6-5|TRBJ1-2|.
TGTGCCAGCAGTTACTCCTCCAATCGGGGCTACACCTTC
CASSYSSNRGYTF
>.|TRBV14|TRBJ2-5|TRBD1
TGTGCCAGCAGCCCCAACAGGGGGTTAGGGGAGACCCAGTACTTC
CASSPNRGLGETQYF
>.|TRBV30|TRBJ2-3|TRBD1
TGTGCCTGCCGGTCCAGGGGGCGGGATACGCAGTATTTT
CACRSRGRDTQYF
>few|TRBV5-1|TRBJ2-7|.
TGCGCCAGCAGCGAACAGGGTATTGGCTACGAGCAGTACTTC
CASSEQGIGYEQYF
>few|TRBV5-4|TRBJ2-3|TRBD2
TGTGCCAGCAGCCCCAACCTAGCGGGGGGCACAGATACGCAGTATTTT
CASSPNLAGGTDTQYF
>.|TRBV11-2|TRBJ1-2|.
TGTGCCAGCAGCCCGGTCGTCAGGGGTGGCTACACCTTC
CASSPVVRGGYTF
>.|TRBV19|TRBJ1-1|.
TGTGCCAGTAGTATAGTTTGGGAGCCAAGAACTGAAGCTTTCTTT
CASSIVWEPRTEAFF
>.|TRBV12-3/TRBV12-4|TRBJ1-2|TRBD1
TGTGCCAGCAGTTTCAACAGGGGGGATGGCTACACCTTC
CASSFNRGDGYTF
>.|TRBV23-1|TRBJ1-2|.
TGCGCCAGCAGTCAGGGCAGGGCGAACTATGGCTACACCTTC
CASSQGRANYGYTF
>.|TRBV28|TRBJ2-1|.
TGTGCCAGCAGTTTAGGGACACAAAACAATGAGCAGTTCTTC
CASSLGTQNNEQFF
>.|TRBV19|TRBJ2-2|TRBD1
TGTGCCAGTAGTTCCAGGACAGGGTACAACACCGGGGAGCTGTTTTTT
CASSSRTGYNTGELFF
>.|TRBV28|TRBJ2-3|.
TGTGCCAGCACTAGGAGGACAGTGGGCACAGATACGCAGTATTTT
CASTRRTVGTDTQYF
>.|TRBV7-6|TRBJ2-2|TRBD2
TGTGCCAGCAGCTTTTCTAGCGGGTCGTACACCGGGGAGCTGTTTTTT
CASSFSSGSYTGELFF
>.|TRBV5-6|TRBJ1-5|.
TGTGCCAGCAGCCTACAGAGCTATAGCAATCAGCCCCAGCATTTT
CASSLQSYSNQPQHF
>.|TRBV11-2|TRBJ1-4|TRBD1
TGTGCCAGCAGCTCCTCTGACAGGGGGCTTTGGGAAAAACTGTTTTTT
CASSSSDRGLWEKLFF
>.|TRBV11-2|TRBJ2-7|.
TGTGCCAGCAGCTTAGTATCGGGGTCGGCAGCGTCCGAGCAGTACTTC
CASSLVSGSAASEQYF
>.|TRBV27|TRBJ2-7|.
TGTGCCAGCAGTTTATCTTCCGGGACACCACACTACGAGCAGTACTTC
CASSLSSGTPHYEQYF
>once|TRBV12-5|TRBJ2-1|TRBD2
TGTGCTAGTGGTTTGGTAAGCGGGAGTTTCGGTGAGCAGTTCTTC
CASGLVSGSFGEQFF
>.|TRBV30|TRBJ1-1|.
TGTGCCTGGAGGACGCGACAGTTGAACACTGAAGCTTTCTTT
CAWRTRQLNTEAFF
>.|TRBV4-1|TRBJ2-2|TRBD1
TGCGCCAGCAGCCTCACCGGGACAGGGGTAGTCGGGGAGCTGTTTTTT
CASSLTGTGVVGELFF
>.|TRBV27|TRBJ2-3|.
TGTGCCAGCAGCCCGACAGGAGAAGCAGATACGCAGTATTTT
CASSPTGEADTQYF